This T cell receptor beta chain was documented in a study of identical twins. TCRdb re-analysed the 5' RACE reads in MiXCR, keeping a single row per CDR3 protein. The repertoire has 450,000 or so distinct CDR3 sequences, about 18% of them found once; the top ten carry more than 10%. The sample taken for sequencing was naive T cells sorted from blood. The TCR originated in a man aged 45-60 years in good health.

DNA of the CDR3: TGTGCCAGCCTAAGCTCTGGGGCCAACGTCCTGACTTTC. This translates into CASLSSGANVLTF. The chain recombines TRBV18 with TRBJ2-6; D not certain. V shed 8 bases and J shed 0 bases, with 5 bases lying between them. This CDR3 is 13 amino acids long. Germline values: CDR1 KGHSH, CDR2 LQKENI.